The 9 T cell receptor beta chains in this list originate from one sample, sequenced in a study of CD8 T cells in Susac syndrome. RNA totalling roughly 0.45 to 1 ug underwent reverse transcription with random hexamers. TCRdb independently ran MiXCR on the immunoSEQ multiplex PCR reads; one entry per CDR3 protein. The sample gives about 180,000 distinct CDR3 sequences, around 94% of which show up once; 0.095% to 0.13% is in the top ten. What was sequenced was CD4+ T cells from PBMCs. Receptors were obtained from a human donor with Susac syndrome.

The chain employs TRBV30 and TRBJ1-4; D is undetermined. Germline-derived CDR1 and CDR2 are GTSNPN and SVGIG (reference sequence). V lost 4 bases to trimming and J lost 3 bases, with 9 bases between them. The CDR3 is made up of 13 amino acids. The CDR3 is CAWNRGANEKLFF. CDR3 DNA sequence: TGTGCCTGGAACCGGGGAGCTAATGAAAAACTGTTTTTT.

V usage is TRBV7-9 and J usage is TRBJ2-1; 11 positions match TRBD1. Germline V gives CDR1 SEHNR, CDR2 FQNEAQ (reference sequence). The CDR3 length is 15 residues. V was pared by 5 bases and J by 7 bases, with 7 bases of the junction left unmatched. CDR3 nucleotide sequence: TGTGCCAGCAGCCCCAGGACAGGGGGCTCGAATGAGCAGTTCTTC. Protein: CASSPRTGGSNEQFF. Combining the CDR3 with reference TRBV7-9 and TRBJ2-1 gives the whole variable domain DTGVSQNPRHKITKRGQNVTFRCDPISEHNRLYWYRQTLGQGPEFLTYFQNEAQLEKSRLLSDRFSAERPKGSFSTLEIQRTEQGDSAMYLCASSPRTGGSNEQFFGPGTRLTVL.

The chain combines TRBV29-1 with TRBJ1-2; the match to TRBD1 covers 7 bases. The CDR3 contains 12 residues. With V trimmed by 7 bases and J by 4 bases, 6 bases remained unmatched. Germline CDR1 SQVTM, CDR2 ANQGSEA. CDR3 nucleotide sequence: TGCAGCGGTCGGGACAGTGTCTATGGCTACACCTTC. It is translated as CSGRDSVYGYTF. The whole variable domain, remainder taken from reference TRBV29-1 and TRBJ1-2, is SAVISQKPSRDICQRGTSLTIQCQVDSQVTMMFWYRQQPGQSLTLIATANQGSEATYESGFVIDKFPISRPNLTFSTLTVSNMSPEDSSIYLCSGRDSVYGYTFGSGTRLTVV.

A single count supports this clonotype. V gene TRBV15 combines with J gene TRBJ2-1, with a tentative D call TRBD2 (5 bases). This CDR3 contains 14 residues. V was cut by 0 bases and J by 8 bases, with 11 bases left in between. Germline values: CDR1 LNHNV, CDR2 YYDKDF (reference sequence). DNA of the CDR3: TGTGCCACCAGCAGAGAGGTGTCCGGGGATGAGCAGTTCTTC. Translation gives CATSREVSGDEQFF.

The CDR3, as DNA: TGCGCCAGCAGCACAGGGACAGGGGCTGGACAGAACACTGAAGCTTTCTTT. It specifies CASSTGTGAGQNTEAFF. The rearrangement uses TRBV5-1 and TRBJ1-1; 10 nucleotides agree with TRBD1. CDR3 size: 17 residues. V shed 4 bases, J shed 1 base, and the junction held 10 bases outside the gene matches. In germline, CDR1 is SGHRS, CDR2 YFSETQ.

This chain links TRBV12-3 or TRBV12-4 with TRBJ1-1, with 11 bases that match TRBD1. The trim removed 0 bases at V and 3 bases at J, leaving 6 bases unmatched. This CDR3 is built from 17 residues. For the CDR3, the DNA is TGTGCCAGCAGTTTAGCGGGACAGGGGGGACGGGACACTGAAGCTTTCTTT. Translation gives CASSLAGQGGRDTEAFF.

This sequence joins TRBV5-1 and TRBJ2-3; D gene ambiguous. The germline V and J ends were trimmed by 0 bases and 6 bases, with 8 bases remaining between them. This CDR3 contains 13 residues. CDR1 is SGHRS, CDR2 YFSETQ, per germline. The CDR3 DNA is TGCGCCAGCAGCTTGGAGCTCCGCGATACGCAGTATTTT. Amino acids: CASSLELRDTQYF.

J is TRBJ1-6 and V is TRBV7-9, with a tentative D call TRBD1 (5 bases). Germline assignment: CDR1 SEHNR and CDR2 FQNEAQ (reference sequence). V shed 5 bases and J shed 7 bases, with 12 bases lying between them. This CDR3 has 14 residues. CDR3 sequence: CASSPPGRNSPLHF. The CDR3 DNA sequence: TGTGCCAGCAGCCCACCGGGACGGAATTCACCCCTCCACTTT.

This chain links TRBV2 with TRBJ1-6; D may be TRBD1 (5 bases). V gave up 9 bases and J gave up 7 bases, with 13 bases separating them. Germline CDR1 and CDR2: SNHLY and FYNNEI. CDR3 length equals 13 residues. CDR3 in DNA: TGTGCCAGTAGCGGGACCGAGAATTCACCCCTCCACTTT. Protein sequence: CASSGTENSPLHF.